This T cell receptor beta chain was recorded in a study of post-analysis software for immune sequencing data. Study background: Some patients lacked subtype; others had relapsing-remitting, secondary progressive or progressive-relapsing disease. Points from the study as a whole: A significant reduction in normalized Chao1 diversity was observed in multiple sclerosis patients versus controls. The study found TRBV5-6, TRBV5-1 and TRBV20-1 among several TRBV segments more frequent in patients than controls. Batch-mates among the samples co-clustered strongly by F measure.

Libraries were made from TCR beta cDNA, and they carried unique molecular identifiers. It was from about 1 to 10 million T cells that about 540,000 cDNA molecules came. TCRdb re-called the PCR reads through MiXCR, storing one row per CDR3 protein. This sample carries hundreds of thousands of distinct CDR3 sequences, 25% to 30% of them seen once, and the ten largest clones take around 0.6%. This CDR3 spans 17 amino acids. The J segment lost 6 bases and the V segment lost 2 bases, leaving 8 bases of the junction unmatched. Germline V CDR1 and CDR2: MDHEN, SYDVKM. This clonotype was seen a few times. Its antigen is undetermined.

V is TRBV28 and J is TRBJ2-2, with 11 bases matching TRBD1. The receptor's source is a girl between 10 and 17 years old with multiple sclerosis. The sequencing input was blood. The DNA for the CDR3 is TGTGCCAGCAGTTTAAAACGCCGGGACAGGGGGGCCGGGGAGCTGTTTTTT. Protein sequence: CASSLKRRDRGAGELFF.